These T cell receptor beta chains were read from a single sample in a study of vaccination and CD4 T cells after COVID-19. TCRdb used MiXCR to reprocess the PCR reads, holding one entry per CDR3 protein. The sample carries 15,000 to 20,000 distinct CDR3 sequences, about two thirds recorded once. The antigens of these receptors remain unknown. Sequenced: CD4+ T cells from blood, cultured in vitro. The receptors originated from a human donor who had recovered from COVID-19. The CDR3 runs from the conserved cysteine through the conserved F or W. A D gene is named only where the DNA matches it firmly. For some rows the clone size is stated as once, few or many, or as a class when expanded; others skip it.

>NA|TRBJ1-1|TRBV12-3/TRBV12-4|NA
CASTPVGATEAFF
TGTGCCAGCACCCCGGTGGGGGCGACTGAAGCTTTCTTT
>TRBD2|TRBJ2-7|TRBV6-2/TRBV6-3|NA
CASSTPKKTSKETYEQYF
TGTGCCAGCAGTACTCCCAAGAAGACTAGCAAAGAAACCTACGAGCAGTACTTC
>NA|TRBJ2-1|TRBV20-1|NA
CSASFGSSYNEQFF
TGCAGTGCTAGTTTTGGGAGCTCCTACAATGAGCAGTTCTTC
>NA|TRBJ2-5|TRBV27|NA
CASSFRRKEETQYF
TGTGCCAGCAGTTTTAGACGGAAGGAAGAGACCCAGTACTTC
>NA|TRBJ2-2|TRBV7-2|NA
CASGAGSNTGELFF
TGTGCCAGCGGAGCGGGTTCTAACACCGGGGAGCTGTTTTTT
>NA|TRBJ1-1|TRBV11-3|NA
CASSSGEGGPNTEAFF
TGTGCCAGCAGCTCGGGGGAGGGAGGGCCGAACACTGAAGCTTTCTTT
>NA|TRBJ1-2|TRBV18|NA
CASSPTGTDYGYTF
TGTGCCAGCTCACCTACAGGGACGGACTATGGCTACACCTTC
>TRBD1|TRBJ2-3|TRBV24-1|NA
CATTGQGTTDTQYF
TGTGCCACCACGGGACAGGGGACCACAGATACGCAGTATTTT
>NA|TRBJ2-1|TRBV6-2/TRBV6-3|NA
CASSPGHRTKFF
TGTGCCAGCAGCCCGGGACATCGGACTAAGTTCTTC
>NA|TRBJ1-1|TRBV7-2|NA
CASSPTRRHTEAFF
TGTGCCAGCAGCCCCACCCGTAGACACACTGAAGCTTTCTTT
>NA|TRBJ1-5|TRBV19|NA
CASRGQLDSNQPQHF
TGTGCCAGTAGGGGTCAGCTAGATAGCAATCAGCCCCAGCATTTT
>TRBD1|TRBJ1-2|TRBV6-5|NA
CASSYGTGASTF
TGTGCCAGCAGTTACGGGACAGGGGCAAGCACCTTC
>NA|TRBJ1-5|TRBV28|NA
CASSLRTLEQPQHF
TGTGCCAGCAGTTTAAGGACCCTGGAACAGCCCCAGCATTTT
>TRBD1|TRBJ1-5|TRBV6-1|few
CASSPTRTGGVNQPQHF
TGTGCCAGCAGTCCCACCCGGACAGGGGGCGTAAATCAGCCCCAGCATTTT
>NA|TRBJ1-5|TRBV20-1|few
CSAQIRDYWVDQPQHF
TGCAGTGCTCAGATCCGGGATTACTGGGTGGATCAGCCCCAGCATTTT
>NA|TRBJ2-5|TRBV24-1|NA
CATSDPSDSRETQYF
TGTGCCACCAGTGACCCCTCCGATAGTCGGGAGACCCAGTACTTC
>NA|TRBJ2-7|TRBV7-2|few
CASSTSLLPYEQYF
TGTGCCAGCAGCACCTCTCTCCTCCCCTACGAGCAGTACTTC
>TRBD1|TRBJ1-6|TRBV25-1|once
CASSDLFVRDRNSPLHF
TGTGCCAGCAGTGACCTTTTCGTCCGGGACAGGAATTCACCCCTCCACTTT
>NA|TRBJ1-1|TRBV28|NA
CASSLGFDTEAFF
TGTGCCAGCAGCTTGGGTTTTGACACTGAAGCTTTCTTT
>NA|TRBJ1-2|TRBV20-1|NA
CSAPTMSGVGVGYGYTF
TGCAGTGCCCCGACGATGTCAGGGGTCGGGGTTGGCTATGGCTACACCTTC
>TRBD2|TRBJ2-2|TRBV20-1|NA
CSAGTSGRAVTGELFF
TGCAGTGCTGGGACTAGCGGGAGGGCCGTCACCGGGGAGCTGTTTTTT
>NA|TRBJ1-2|TRBV7-9|few
CASSPVGTGDRGYTF
TGTGCCAGCAGCCCAGTCGGTACAGGTGATAGGGGCTACACCTTC
>NA|TRBJ2-2|TRBV7-8|few
CASSSDEIGELFF
TGTGCCAGCAGCTCGGACGAGATCGGGGAGCTGTTTTTT
>TRBD1|TRBJ1-5|TRBV6-1|NA
CASSEMGGAGGDQPQHF
TGTGCCAGCAGTGAAATGGGGGGGGCAGGGGGCGATCAGCCCCAGCATTTT
>NA|TRBJ1-2|TRBV20-1|NA
CSANRNNYGYTF
TGCAGTGCCAACAGAAATAACTATGGCTACACCTTC
>TRBD1|TRBJ1-2|TRBV28|NA
CASSSTGTGAHGYTF
TGTGCCAGCAGTTCCACCGGGACAGGGGCTCATGGCTACACCTTC
>NA|TRBJ1-1|TRBV4-3|NA
CASSQGPPQNTEAFF
TGCGCCAGCAGCCAGGGACCCCCCCAGAACACTGAAGCTTTCTTT
>NA|TRBJ2-3|TRBV20-1|NA
CSARDLRGVADTQYF
TGCAGTGCTAGAGATCTCCGAGGGGTTGCAGATACGCAGTATTTT
>TRBD2|TRBJ2-2|TRBV25-1|NA
CAPLGREANTGELFF
TGTGCCCCACTCGGGCGGGAGGCGAACACCGGGGAGCTGTTTTTT
>TRBD1|TRBJ1-2|TRBV20-1|few
CSATGQGNYGYTF
TGCAGTGCCACGGGACAGGGGAACTATGGCTACACCTTC
>NA|TRBJ1-2|TRBV28|NA
CASTEGTYGYTF
TGTGCCAGCACGGAGGGGACCTATGGCTACACCTTC
>NA|TRBJ2-3|TRBV6-1|NA
CASRRGGGLDPDTQYF
TGTGCCAGCAGGAGGGGAGGGGGCTTAGACCCAGATACGCAGTATTTT
>NA|TRBJ2-5|TRBV7-7|NA
CASSLVARTQETQYF
TGTGCTAGCAGCCTAGTAGCGAGAACCCAAGAGACCCAGTACTTC
>NA|TRBJ2-3|TRBV27|few
CASSRMGSGTDTQYF
TGTGCCAGCAGCCGAATGGGATCGGGCACAGATACGCAGTATTTT
>NA|TRBJ2-7|TRBV27|NA
CASQRGAGYEQYF
TGTGCCAGCCAAAGGGGCGCCGGCTACGAGCAGTACTTC
>NA|TRBJ1-5|TRBV29-1|NA
CSAGTGNQPQHF
TGCAGCGCCGGAACAGGGAATCAGCCCCAGCATTTT
>NA|TRBJ1-2|TRBV27|NA
CASSLSRVQGRDGYTF
TGTGCCAGCAGTTTATCGAGGGTCCAGGGCAGGGATGGCTACACCTTC
>TRBD2|TRBJ2-5|TRBV5-1|once
CASSSLAGVQETQYF
TGCGCCAGCAGCTCGCTAGCGGGGGTACAAGAGACCCAGTACTTC
>TRBD1|TRBJ1-2|TRBV7-2|few
CASSLGGQGGNYGYTF
TGTGCCAGCAGCTTAGGAGGACAGGGGGGTAACTATGGCTACACCTTC
>NA|TRBJ2-7|TRBV7-2|NA
CASSLDALPYEQYF
TGTGCCAGCAGCCTGGACGCCCTCCCTTACGAGCAGTACTTC
>TRBD1|TRBJ2-7|TRBV7-2|NA
CASSSTRQGGEQYF
TGTGCCAGCAGCTCCACCCGACAGGGCGGCGAGCAGTACTTC
>TRBD1|TRBJ2-5|TRBV10-1|NA
CASSEFSGGLEQETQYF
TGCGCCAGCAGTGAGTTTTCAGGGGGCTTGGAACAAGAGACCCAGTACTTC
>NA|TRBJ1-1|TRBV24-1|once
CATSDFLSTEAFF
TGTGCCACCAGTGATTTCCTGAGCACTGAAGCTTTCTTT
>NA|TRBJ1-1|TRBV7-9|NA
CASSPAGTNTEAFF
TGTGCCAGCAGCCCCGCCGGGACAAACACTGAAGCTTTCTTT
>TRBD2|TRBJ2-7|TRBV9|NA
CASSVGLADYEQYF
TGTGCCAGCAGCGTAGGTCTAGCGGACTACGAGCAGTACTTC
>TRBD1|TRBJ2-5|TRBV18|few
CASQMTGGAETQYF
TGTGCCAGCCAGATGACAGGGGGCGCAGAGACCCAGTACTTC
>NA|TRBJ2-5|TRBV14|NA
CASSQDNGYDQETQYF
TGTGCCAGCAGCCAAGACAACGGTTACGACCAAGAGACCCAGTACTTC
>TRBD2|TRBJ2-2|TRBV6-2/TRBV6-3|few
CASGLGTSGRSGELFF
TGTGCCAGCGGACTCGGGACTAGCGGGAGGAGCGGGGAGCTGTTTTTT
>TRBD2|TRBJ2-7|TRBV15|NA
CATSRGAWTGGSDEQYF
TGTGCCACCAGCAGAGGGGCGTGGACGGGCGGGAGCGACGAGCAGTACTTC
>NA|TRBJ1-2|TRBV20-1|NA
CSASPYSISNYGYTF
TGCAGTGCTAGCCCTTACTCGATCTCTAACTATGGCTACACCTTC
>NA|TRBJ2-4|TRBV20-1|few
CSATRTRAGENIQYF
TGCAGTGCCACGCGAACCAGGGCCGGGGAAAACATTCAGTACTTC
>TRBD2|TRBJ2-5|TRBV11-2|once
CASSGGTASGYGETQYF
TGTGCCAGCAGCGGGGGGACGGCTAGCGGGTACGGGGAGACCCAGTACTTC
>NA|TRBJ2-3|TRBV6-5|few
CASSYSSLADTQYF
TGTGCCAGCAGTTACTCGTCCCTAGCAGATACGCAGTATTTT
>TRBD2|TRBJ2-2|TRBV5-1|NA
CASSSLAGGKNTGELFF
TGCGCCAGCAGCTCCCTAGCGGGAGGGAAGAACACCGGGGAGCTGTTTTTT
>NA|TRBJ2-5|TRBV6-1|NA
CASSPGETQYF
TGTGCCAGCAGTCCTGGGGAGACCCAGTACTTC
>NA|TRBJ1-2|TRBV9|NA
CASSPRAGKRPNYGYTF
TGTGCCAGCAGCCCGCGAGCTGGGAAACGGCCTAACTATGGCTACACCTTC
>NA|TRBJ1-1|TRBV24-1|NA
CATSDQRQLEAFF
TGTGCCACCAGTGACCAACGACAACTCGAAGCTTTCTTT